This T cell receptor (beta chain) was documented in a study of T-cell reconstitution after alpha-beta-depleted transplantation in children. Unique molecular identifiers were incorporated into the prepared TCRbeta library. MiXCR, applied by TCRdb to the PCR reads, yields one record per CDR3 protein. The sample contains over 450,000 distinct CDR3 sequences, over 9.5% of which appear only once. This clonotype was found many times. Its antigen is still unknown. Study outcomes and limitations: Counts and diversity of T cells one year after transplant came mostly from newly produced T cells. Several patients had high TCRbeta diversity at day 60; it came from surviving recipient T cells and thymic progenitors. Several hundred rapidly expanded clones from non-depleted graft cells reportedly supplied alpha-beta T cells about two months post-transplant.

The CDR3 covers 14 residues. Germline V gives CDR1 ENHRY, CDR2 SYGVKD. V dropped 11 bases and J dropped 4; count of bases not matched to a gene: 9. The sample in question was PBMCs, obtained before TCRalphabeta/CD19-depleted stem cell transplant. The V gene is TRBV10-3, the J gene TRBJ2-5; 11 positions agree with TRBD2. The source of this sequence is a child aged 2 to 10 with inherited bone marrow failure, due to receive a stem cell transplant. The DNA of the CDR3 is TGTGCCGCTGCTAGCGGGAGGTCGATAGAGACCCAGTACTTC. Its translation: CAAASGRSIETQYF.